Here is one T cell receptor beta chain with its context. Its specificity is not known. The sample belongs to a study of blood T cell dynamics during melanoma immunotherapy. Study-wide background: First-line therapy was either pembrolizumab or nivolumab with ipilimumab for metastatic melanoma.

Trimming shortened V by 2 bases and J by 4 bases, and 14 bases separated the two germline ends. This CDR3 has 15 residues. Germline loops: CDR1 KGHSH, CDR2 LQKENI. Every bulk PBMC sample received the same 350 ng of DNA. Produced via immunoSEQ multiplex PCR; TCRdb's table is partial and in-frame only. The repertoire consists of 5,000 to 6,500 clones, with 70% to 90% occurring once and the leading ten covering 2.5% to 3.5%. Time point in this sample: pre-treatment baseline. Study conclusions and caveats: At W3, later disease-control patients showed bifurcated PBMC repertoire changes, unlike progressors.

This chain joins TRBV18 and TRBJ1-2, with D uncertain. The TCR sequence derives from a human donor with melanoma. This specimen was blood, taken from a patient treated with checkpoint blockade. This chain's CDR3 is CASSPVEPNPYGYTF. CDR3 sequence (DNA): TGTGCCAGCTCACCAGTCGAGCCAAACCCCTATGGCTACACCTTC.